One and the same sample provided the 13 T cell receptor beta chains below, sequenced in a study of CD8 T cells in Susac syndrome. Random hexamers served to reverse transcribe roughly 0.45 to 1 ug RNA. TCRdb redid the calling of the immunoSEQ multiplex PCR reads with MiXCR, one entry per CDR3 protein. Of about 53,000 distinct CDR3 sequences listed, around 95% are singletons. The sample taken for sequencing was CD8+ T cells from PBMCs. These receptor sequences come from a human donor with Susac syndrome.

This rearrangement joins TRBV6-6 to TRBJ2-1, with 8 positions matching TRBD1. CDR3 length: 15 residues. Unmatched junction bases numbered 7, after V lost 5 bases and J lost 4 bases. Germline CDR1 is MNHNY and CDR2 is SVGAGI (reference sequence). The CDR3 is CASSLTGGLYNEQFF. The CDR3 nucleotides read TGTGCCAGCAGTCTCACAGGGGGTCTATACAATGAGCAGTTCTTC.

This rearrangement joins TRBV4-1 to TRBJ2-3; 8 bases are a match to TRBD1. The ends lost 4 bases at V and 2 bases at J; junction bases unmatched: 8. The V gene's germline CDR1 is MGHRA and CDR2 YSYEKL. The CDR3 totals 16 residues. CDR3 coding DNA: TGCGCCAGCAGCCCCCCGGGACAGGAGTACACAGATACGCAGTATTTT. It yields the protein CASSPPGQEYTDTQYF.

The CDR3 reads CSARGWDAKGYGYTF. CDR3 sequence (DNA): TGCAGTGCTAGAGGGTGGGACGCCAAGGGGTATGGCTACACCTTC. The rearrangement links TRBV20-1 to TRBJ1-2; weak D call: TRBD1 (5 bases). Per germline, CDR1 DFQATT and CDR2 SNEGSKA (reference sequence). V shed 1 base and J shed 5 bases, with 17 bases lying between them. The CDR3 extends over 15 amino acids.

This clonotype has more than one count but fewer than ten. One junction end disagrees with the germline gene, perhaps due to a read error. CDR3 amino acids: CASSQGNQPQHF. In nucleotides, the CDR3 is TGTGCCAGCAGCCAGGGAAATCAGCCCCAGCATTTT. The chain joins TRBV4-1 to TRBJ1-5; TRBD1 is a possible D gene (5 bases). From germline, CDR1 is MGHRA and CDR2 YSYEKL. The CDR3 has 12 amino acids.

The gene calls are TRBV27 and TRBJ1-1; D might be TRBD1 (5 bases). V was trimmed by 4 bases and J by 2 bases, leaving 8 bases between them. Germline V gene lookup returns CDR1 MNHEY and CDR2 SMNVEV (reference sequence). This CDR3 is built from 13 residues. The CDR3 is CASSSGFNTEAFF. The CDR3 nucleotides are TGTGCCAGCAGTTCAGGGTTTAACACTGAAGCTTTCTTT.

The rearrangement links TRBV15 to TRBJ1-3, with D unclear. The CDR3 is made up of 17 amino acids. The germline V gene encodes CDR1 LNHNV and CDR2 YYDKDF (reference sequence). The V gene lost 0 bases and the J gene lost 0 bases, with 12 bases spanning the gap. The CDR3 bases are TGTGCCACCAGCAGAGAGCTAGTTGCGGACTCTGGAAACACCATATATTTT. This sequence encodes CATSRELVADSGNTIYF.

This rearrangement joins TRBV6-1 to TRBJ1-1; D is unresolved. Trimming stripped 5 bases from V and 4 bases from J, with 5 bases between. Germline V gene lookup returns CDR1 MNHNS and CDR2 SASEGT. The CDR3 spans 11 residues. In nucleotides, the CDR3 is TGTGCCAGCAGTACATTCACTGAAGCTTTCTTT. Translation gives CASSTFTEAFF.

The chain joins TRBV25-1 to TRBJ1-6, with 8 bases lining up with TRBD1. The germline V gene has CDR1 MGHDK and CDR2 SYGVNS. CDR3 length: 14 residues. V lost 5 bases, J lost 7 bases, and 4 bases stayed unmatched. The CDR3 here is CASSWDRQNSPLHF. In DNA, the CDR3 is TGTGCCAGCAGTTGGGACAGGCAGAATTCACCCCTCCACTTT.

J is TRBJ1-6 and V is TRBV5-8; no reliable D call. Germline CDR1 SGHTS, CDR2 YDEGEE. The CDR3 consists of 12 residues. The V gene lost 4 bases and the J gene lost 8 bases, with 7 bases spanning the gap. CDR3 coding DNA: TGTGCCAGCAGCACCGGGTATTCACCCCTCCACTTT. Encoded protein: CASSTGYSPLHF.

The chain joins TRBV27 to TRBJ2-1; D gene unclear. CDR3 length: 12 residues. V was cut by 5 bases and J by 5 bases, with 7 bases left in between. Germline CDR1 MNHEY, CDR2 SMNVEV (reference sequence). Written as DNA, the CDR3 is TGTGCCAGCAGTCCCGGTAACAATGAGCAGTTCTTC. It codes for CASSPGNNEQFF.

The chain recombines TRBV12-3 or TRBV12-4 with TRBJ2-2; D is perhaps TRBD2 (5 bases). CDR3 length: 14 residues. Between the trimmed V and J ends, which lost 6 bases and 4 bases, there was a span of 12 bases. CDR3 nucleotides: TGTGCCAGCAGCCGTTTCGGGGTCACCGGGGAGCTGTTTTTT. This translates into CASSRFGVTGELFF.

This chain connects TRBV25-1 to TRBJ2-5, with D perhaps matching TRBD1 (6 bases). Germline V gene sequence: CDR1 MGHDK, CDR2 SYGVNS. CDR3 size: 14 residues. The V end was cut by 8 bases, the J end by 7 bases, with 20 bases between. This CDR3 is CASRDRNIEGTQYF. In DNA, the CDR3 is TGTGCCAGCCGCGACAGGAACATAGAAGGGACCCAGTACTTC.

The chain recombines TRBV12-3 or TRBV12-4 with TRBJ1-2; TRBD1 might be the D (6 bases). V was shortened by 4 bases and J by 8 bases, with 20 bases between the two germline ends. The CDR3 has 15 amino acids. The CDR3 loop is CASSSRDMISGGYTF. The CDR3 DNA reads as TGTGCCAGCAGTTCCCGGGACATGATTAGTGGGGGCTACACCTTC.